Given below is one TCR beta chain in context. Its antigen remains unidentified. This entry belongs to a study of T cells in Graves' hyperthyroidism and ophthalmopathy. Across the whole study: The authors collected peripheral blood at initial diagnosis, before any treatment. Study-level results: In blood, most of the thyroid clonotypes expanded above 0.001 were also present. Median prediction lead before ophthalmopathy onset was around 7 months with the model.

Lactation, pregnancy, other autoimmune disease or uncontrolled infection led to exclusion of patients. The CDR3 sequence is 13 residues long. Germline-derived CDR1 and CDR2 are KGHDR and SFDVKD. Deletions cut 6 bases from V and 5 bases from J, with 9 bases between. TCR beta CDR3 sequences were amplified from RNA transcripts. A set of HTBI primers served as the primers for a first-round RT-PCR of the TCR CDR3. MiXCR, applied by TCRdb to the multiplex PCR reads, yields one record per CDR3 protein. The data show roughly 600,000 distinct CDR3 sequences, 13% to 15% seen once. This chain uses TRBV24-1 with TRBJ2-2, with D perhaps matching TRBD1 (6 bases). Sequenced material: blood. The clonotype comes from a woman aged 45 to 65 with Graves' ophthalmopathy. The CDR3 is CATSPGTTGELFF. The CDR3 nucleotides read TGTGCCACCAGTCCGGGGACAACCGGGGAGCTGTTTTTT.